The 19 T cell receptor beta chains below all came from one sample that was sequenced in a study of early T cells in non-severe SARS-CoV-2 infection. TCRdb recomputed calls from the 5' RACE reads with MiXCR, one row per CDR3 protein. The table lists tens of thousands of distinct CDR3 sequences, about 5.7% of them singletons. The sequenced sample was whole blood, obtained at baseline. Receptors originate from an adult who was a healthcare worker with PCR-confirmed SARS-CoV-2 infection or an uninfected control (not recorded which).

The V call is TRBV6-6, the J call TRBJ2-3; no definite D call. The V gene lost 6 bases and the J gene lost 4 bases, with 8 bases spanning the gap. Germline CDR1 and CDR2: MNHNY and SVGAGI (reference sequence). The CDR3 totals 12 residues. The CDR3 DNA follows: TGTGCCAGCAGACCGTTTGCAGATACGCAGTATTTT. Translated, it gives CASRPFADTQYF.

This clonotype was seen at least ten times. V and J are TRBV7-8 and TRBJ2-5; D gene uncertain. CDR1 is SGHVS and CDR2 is FQNEAQ in the germline V gene. V lost 5 bases and J 5 bases, leaving 12 bases between the germline ends. The CDR3 has 13 residues. In DNA form, the CDR3 reads TGTGCCAGCAGCCAAGGATCGGAGGAGACCCAGTACTTC. Residues: CASSQGSEETQYF.

This clonotype was observed a few times. The chain combines TRBV6-5 with TRBJ2-6; D is tentatively TRBD1 or TRBD2 (6 bases each). The CDR3 runs to 17 residues. CDR1 is MNHEY, CDR2 SVGAGI, per germline. Trimming shortened V by 6 bases and J by 0 bases, and 15 bases separated the two germline ends. CDR3 region: CASRGDSRGSGANVLTF. In DNA form, the CDR3 reads TGTGCCAGCAGGGGGGACTCCAGGGGCTCTGGGGCCAACGTCCTGACTTTC.

This clonotype was detected many times. This chain links TRBV29-1 with TRBJ2-3; TRBD2 matches 13 bases. V trimming: 7 bases; J trimming: 2 bases; junction bases outside the gene matches: 3. This CDR3 has 14 amino acids. Per the germline V gene, CDR1 is SQVTM and CDR2 is ANQGSEA. The CDR3 DNA is TGCAGCGCCGGGACTAGCGGGAACACAGATACGCAGTATTTT. This codes for CSAGTSGNTDTQYF.

The table lists this clonotype with a few counts. The V and J genes are TRBV30 and TRBJ2-7; D call uncertain. The CDR3 is 10 amino acids. V lost 5 bases and J 4 bases, leaving 6 bases between the germline ends. Germline CDR1 reads GTSNPN; CDR2 reads SVGIG (reference sequence). CDR3 DNA sequence: TGTGCCTGGGGAAGATACGAGCAGTACTTC. Its translation is CAWGRYEQYF.

This clonotype was counted between two and nine times. The chain joins TRBV12-3 or TRBV12-4 to TRBJ2-1, with 10 nucleotides matching TRBD1. V dropped 4 bases and J dropped 8; count of bases not matched to a gene: 8. The CDR3 totals 15 residues. The DNA for the CDR3 is TGTGCCAGCAGTTCTCAGGGACAGGGGAACGATGAGCAGTTCTTC. It codes for CASSSQGQGNDEQFF.

The chain carries TRBV3-1 and TRBJ1-2; 7 positions match TRBD1. This CDR3 has 12 residues. The germline CDR1 and CDR2 sequences are LGHDT and YNNKEL (reference sequence). Trimming cost V 8 bases and J 4 bases; bases outside gene matches: 4. CDR3 region: CASGTGVYGYTF. The DNA of the CDR3 is TGTGCCAGCGGCACAGGGGTCTATGGCTACACCTTC.

The chain links TRBV20-1 to TRBJ2-1; D is tentatively TRBD1 or TRBD2 (5 bases each). V lost 6 bases and J 7 bases, leaving 13 bases between the germline ends. The CDR3 length is 12 residues. Germline lookup yields CDR1 DFQATT and CDR2 SNEGSKA (reference sequence). CDR3 in amino acids: CSAPRGPNEQFF. As DNA, the CDR3 is TGCAGTGCCCCCCGGGGACCTAATGAGCAGTTCTTC.

Comments on this clonotype: One base away lies a much larger clone, so this may be a sequencing read error. CDR3 sequence: CATTTSGNTDTQHF. DNA for the CDR3: TGTGCCACCACCACTAGCGGCAACACAGATACGCAGCATTTT. The rearrangement links TRBV6-6 to TRBJ2-3, with unresolved D. Near its end, the DNA agrees better with TRBJ1-5, so the J call may be wrong. The CDR3 sequence is 14 residues long. Germline loops: CDR1 MNHNY, CDR2 SVGAGI (reference sequence).

The chain is built from TRBV4-1 and TRBJ2-1, with 14 bases that match TRBD2. The ends lost 2 bases at V and 6 bases at J; junction bases unmatched: 3. The CDR3 sequence is 16 residues long. CDR1 is MGHRA, CDR2 YSYEKL, per germline. This CDR3 is CASSQPTSGRANEQFF. In DNA form, the CDR3 reads TGCGCCAGCAGCCAACCGACTAGCGGGAGGGCCAATGAGCAGTTCTTC.

The chain is built from TRBV5-3 and TRBJ1-6, with 9 nucleotides matching TRBD1. TRBV5-3 has ORF status, its function being uncertain. The CDR3 is 18 residues long. Trimming at V came to 0 bases and at J to 10 bases, leaving 14 bases not matched to a gene. The CDR3 is CARSLVWTGVFSKSPLHF. The DNA for the CDR3 is TGTGCCAGAAGCTTGGTGTGGACAGGGGTCTTTTCAAAATCACCCCTCCACTTT.

This clonotype was seen many times. This chain joins TRBV4-3 and TRBJ2-3; 9 nucleotides align to TRBD2. There are 17 residues in the CDR3. Trimming removed 4 bases from V and 2 bases from J; junction bases left unmatched: 10. Germline V gene lookup returns CDR1 LGHNA and CDR2 YSLEER. CDR3 sequence: CASSRWELAGNTDTQYF. The CDR3 DNA reads as TGCGCCAGCAGCCGGTGGGAACTAGCGGGTAACACAGATACGCAGTATTTT.

This clonotype has ten or more counts. The chain combines TRBV7-2 with TRBJ1-2; D unresolved. The CDR3 sequence is 12 residues long. Per the germline V gene, CDR1 is SGHTA and CDR2 is FQGNSA. Trimming shortened V by 5 bases and J by 3 bases, and 7 bases separated the two germline ends. This CDR3 reads CASSVGDYGYTF. CDR3 DNA sequence: TGTGCCAGCAGCGTCGGTGACTATGGCTACACCTTC.

In this sample, this clonotype turned up many times. This rearrangement joins TRBV4-2 to TRBJ2-7; D may be TRBD1 (6 bases). Germline loops: CDR1 LGHNA, CDR2 YNFKEQ. The CDR3 covers 13 residues. V gave up 4 bases and J gave up 3 bases, with 10 bases separating them. CDR3 in DNA: TGTGCCAGCAGCCGTCGACAGGACTACGAGCAGTACTTC. Protein sequence: CASSRRQDYEQYF.

The genes are TRBV4-2 and TRBJ1-2; a weak D match, TRBD1 (5 bases). V was trimmed by 0 bases and J by 4 bases, leaving 9 bases between them. Germline assignment: CDR1 LGHNA and CDR2 YNFKEQ. The CDR3 extends over 14 amino acids. The CDR3 is CASSQDREGYGYTF. Here the CDR3 DNA reads TGTGCCAGCAGCCAAGACAGGGAGGGCTATGGCTACACCTTC.

This chain uses TRBV4-3 with TRBJ1-1; TRBD1 is a possible D gene (6 bases). With 0 bases removed from V and 0 bases from J, the gap between germline ends came to 11 bases. The CDR3 runs 16 residues. Germline-derived CDR1 and CDR2 are LGHNA and YSLEER. CDR3: CASSQDRGPVNTEAFF. Here the CDR3 DNA reads TGCGCCAGCAGCCAAGATCGGGGGCCGGTGAACACTGAAGCTTTCTTT.

This clonotype has only a few counts. This chain joins TRBV5-5 and TRBJ1-3; tentatively, D is TRBD1 (5 bases). CDR1 is SGHKS, CDR2 YYEKEE, per germline (reference sequence). V was pared by 4 bases and J by 0 bases, with 14 bases between. The CDR3 sequence is 16 residues long. The CDR3 region is CASSGGDQNSGNTIYF. Written as DNA, the CDR3 is TGTGCCAGCAGCGGTGGGGACCAAAACTCTGGAAACACCATATATTTT. Using reference TRBV5-5 and TRBJ1-3 for the parts outside the CDR3, the full variable domain is DAGVTQSPTHLIKTRGQQVTLRCSPISGHKSVSWYQQVLGQGPQFIFQYYEKEERGRGNFPDRFSARQFPNYSSELNVNALLLGDSALYLCASSGGDQNSGNTIYFGEGSWLTVV.

The rearrangement links TRBV12-3 or TRBV12-4 to TRBJ1-3, with TRBD1 identical over 7 bases. V gave up 3 bases and J gave up 1 base; unmatched junction bases: 6. This CDR3 is built from 16 residues. The chain's CDR3 is CASSFWQGGSGNTIYF. In nucleotides, the CDR3 is TGTGCCAGCAGTTTCTGGCAGGGGGGATCTGGAAACACCATATATTTT.

The chain links TRBV12-3 or TRBV12-4 to TRBJ1-6; D gene unclear. This CDR3 is 14 amino acids long. The V end was cut by 3 bases, the J end by 8 bases, with 11 bases between. This CDR3 is CASSFGQRDSPLHF. In nucleotides, the CDR3 is TGTGCCAGCAGTTTCGGGCAGCGGGATTCACCCCTCCACTTT.